The 6 T cell receptor beta chains given below trace back to one sample, sequenced in a study of blood T cell repertoires in COVID-19 (dated by TCRdb to the early 2020s). The library was produced with the immunoSEQ multiplex PCR assay. As stored in TCRdb, this immuneACCESS dataset retains in-frame rearrangements with V and J assigned. A fraction of the clones does not appear; measured against another copy, unresolved V genes explain less than half of the discrepancy, and the remainder lacks a known reason. Recorded for this sample are about 250,000 clones; roughly 91% of them occurred a single time. The ten largest make up roughly 4% of the sample. The sequenced sample consisted of PBMCs or T cells enriched from blood (not recorded which). The receptors here all came from a young woman with acute COVID-19.

The chain uses TRBV29-1 and TRBJ2-3, with TRBD2 matching over 7 bases. This CDR3 has 11 residues. The V segment lost 8 bases and the J segment 5 bases; nucleotides outside the gene matches: 4. From germline, CDR1 is SQVTM and CDR2 ANQGSEA. This CDR3 is CSWDYLDTQYF. In DNA, the CDR3 is TGCAGCTGGGACTACCTAGATACGCAGTATTTT.

The V and J genes are TRBV10-3 and TRBJ1-2, with D hard to call. Germline V lookup: CDR1 ENHRY, CDR2 SYGVKD. CDR3 length equals 13 residues. V lost 8 bases to trimming and J lost 1 base, with 11 bases between them. CDR3 sequence: CAISRGDNYGYTF. As DNA, the CDR3 is TGTGCCATCTCGAGAGGAGATAACTATGGCTACACCTTC.

The chain joins TRBV7-2 to TRBJ2-1; 9 bases fit TRBD2. The junction had 6 bases not matched to a gene; V was cut back by 1 base and J by 8 bases. The CDR3 length is 15 residues. Germline CDR1 reads SGHTA; CDR2 reads FQGNSA. This CDR3 is CASSLVGTSFDEQFF. CDR3 bases: TGTGCCAGCAGCTTAGTGGGGACTAGCTTTGATGAGCAGTTCTTC.

In DNA, the CDR3 is TGTGCCAGCAGTACGATCACCGGGACAGGGTTATACGAGCAGTACTTC. It yields the protein CASSTITGTGLYEQYF. The chain joins TRBV27 to TRBJ2-7, with 9 bases lining up with TRBD1. V shed 5 bases, J shed 4 bases, and the junction held 12 bases outside the gene matches. CDR1 MNHEY and CDR2 SMNVEV come from the germline V gene (reference sequence). This CDR3 has 16 residues.

V is TRBV7-6 and J is TRBJ1-6; a possible D gene is TRBD1 (5 bases). From germline, CDR1 is SGHVS and CDR2 FNYEAQ. V lost 3 bases and J lost 0, with 15 bases in between. This CDR3 comprises 18 residues. CDR3 sequence: CASSLGRDGSSYNSPLHF. CDR3 sequence (DNA): TGTGCCAGCAGCTTGGGGCGGGACGGGAGCTCCTATAATTCACCCCTCCACTTT.

The rearrangement uses TRBV25-1 and TRBJ2-4, with 7 bases that match TRBD1. This CDR3 region has 15 residues. Germline CDR1 is MGHDK and CDR2 is SYGVNS. V dropped 2 bases and J dropped 8; count of bases not matched to a gene: 9. The CDR3 loop reads CASSERAGTDDIQYF. The CDR3 DNA reads TGTGCCAGCAGTGAACGGGCCGGGACAGATGACATTCAGTACTTC.